This record covers a single T cell receptor (beta chain). The sample is drawn from a study of blood T cell repertoires in COVID-19. Study-level background: The United States, Italy and Spain were the sources of the acute and convalescent COVID-19 samples. Sources were T cells, B-cell-depleted T cells, or PBMCs; the material itself was cDNA or gDNA.

Methods used by the authors: Amplification with reference gene primers provided the estimates of nucleated cell counts. Some clones are missing from TCRdb's copy, which holds only in-frame ones; the method was immunoSEQ multiplex PCR. That table furnishes V, J and clone size, whereas the DNA furnished D and trimming. Here the sample spans approximately 170,000 clones, over 70% being singletons. Germline V gene sequence: CDR1 LGHDT, CDR2 YNNKEL (reference sequence). The CDR3 is made up of 15 amino acids. J was trimmed by 5 bases and V by 3 bases; bases with no gene match: 4. V is TRBV3-1 (or the pseudogene TRBV3-2) and J is TRBJ1-4; 9 bases map to TRBD1. The sequencing sample was made of peripheral blood. The sequence was collected from a woman aged 65 to 85 who had recovered from COVID-19. CDR3 loop: CASSHAGTGNEKLFF. In DNA, the CDR3 is TGTGCCAGCAGCCACGCCGGGACAGGGAATGAAAAACTGTTTTTT.